Listed below are T cell receptor beta chains from one sample, sequenced in a study of blood T cell repertoires in COVID-19. TCRdb's table, derived via immunoSEQ multiplex PCR, lists solely in-frame clones and lacks some. The table has about 400,000 clones, over 85% seen once; the top ten hold approximately 1.5%. Sequencing was done on a sample of PBMCs or T cells enriched from blood (not recorded which). These receptors were collected from a woman aged 30 to 39 who had recovered from COVID-19. CDR3s include the opening cysteine and the closing phenylalanine or tryptophan. The D gene is left open where the match is weak. A row's size may be missing; if present it is once, few, many or a size class.

TRBJ2-2,-,TRBV7-9,TRBD2,TGTGCCAGCAGCCCTGGGGGGGACACCGGGGAGCTGTTTTTT,CASSPGGDTGELFF
TRBJ1-5,-,TRBV5-6,-,TGTGCCAGCAGCTTGTATGCAGGGTCGGGTCAGCCCCAGCATTTT,CASSLYAGSGQPQHF
TRBJ2-2,-,TRBV10-3,TRBD1,TGTGCCATCAGTGAACGACAGGGTCCCACCGGGGAGCTGTTTTTT,CAISERQGPTGELFF
TRBJ1-6,-,TRBV28,-,TGTGCCAGCATTCCTTCGGGTAATTCACCCCTCCACTTT,CASIPSGNSPLHF
TRBJ2-1,-,TRBV28,TRBD2,TGTGCCAGCAGTTCTGGACTAGCAGGCTCCTACAATGAGCAGTTCTTC,CASSSGLAGSYNEQFF
TRBJ1-1,-,TRBV7-2,-,TGTGCCAGCAGCCCCATAGGGGCACCTGAAGCTTTCTTT,CASSPIGAPEAFF
TRBJ2-7,-,TRBV29-1,-,TGCAGCGTCAAACAGGGTAACGAGCAGTACTTC,CSVKQGNEQYF
TRBJ2-3,-,TRBV2,-,TGTGCCAGCACGGGAGATACGCAGTATTTT,CASTGDTQYF
TRBJ2-1,few,TRBV5-1,TRBD1,TGCGCCAGCAGCCTACGGGACAGGAACTACAATGAGCAGTTCTTC,CASSLRDRNYNEQFF
TRBJ2-1,-,TRBV5-1,TRBD2,TGCGCCAGCAGCTCGACTAGCGGGAGCGATGAGCAGTTCTTC,CASSSTSGSDEQFF
TRBJ2-2,-,TRBV7-2,-,TGTGCCAGCAGCTTAGTTGGTAGCCAGAACACCGGGGAGCTGTTTTTT,CASSLVGSQNTGELFF
TRBJ1-1,-,TRBV15,-,TGTGCCACCAGCAGAGAACGTCGGGGAATCGGGTGGGCTTTCTTT,CATSRERRGIGWAFF
TRBJ1-5,-,TRBV30,-,TGTGCCTGGAACAGGGCGGATCAGCCCCAGCATTTT,CAWNRADQPQHF
TRBJ1-1,-,TRBV6-5,-,TGTGCCAGCAGTCAGGGAAAGGACACTGAAGCTTTCTTT,CASSQGKDTEAFF
TRBJ1-2,-,TRBV30,TRBD1,TGTGCCTGGAGGGACAGGGCAGGCTATGGCTACACCTTC,CAWRDRAGYGYTF
TRBJ1-2,-,TRBV19,-,TGTGCCAGTAGTGATACAGGGTTCGCGGGCTACACCTTC,CASSDTGFAGYTF
TRBJ2-2,once,TRBV27,TRBD1,TGTGCCAGCATATTAAGCTGGACAGGGGTGAACACCGGGGAGCTGTTTTTT,CASILSWTGVNTGELFF
TRBJ2-6,-,TRBV5-1,-,TGCGCCAGCAGCTTGACGGGGGCTGGGGCCAACGTCCTGACTTTC,CASSLTGAGANVLTF
TRBJ1-5,-,TRBV5-3,TRBD1,TGTGCCAGAAGTCTGGCAGGGGGCGATCAGCCCCAGCATTTT,CARSLAGGDQPQHF
TRBJ2-5,-,TRBV3-1/TRBV3-2,-,TGTGCCAGCAGCCAAGATCCAGGCCAAGAGACCCAGTACTTC,CASSQDPGQETQYF
TRBJ1-4,-,TRBV23-1,-,TGCGCCAGCATCGCCAACAGTAACATTCGGGAAAAACTGTTTTTT,CASIANSNIREKLFF
TRBJ2-2,-,TRBV6-4,-,TGTGCCAGCAGCGGGACTCCGACCGGGGAGCTGTTTTTT,CASSGTPTGELFF
TRBJ1-3,-,TRBV9,-,TGTGCCAGCAGCGTGGGGCGGAGATTCGGAAACACCATATATTTT,CASSVGRRFGNTIYF
TRBJ2-7,-,TRBV28,-,TGTGCCTCGGTCAGGGAATATTCCTCCTACGAGCAGTACTTC,CASVREYSSYEQYF
TRBJ2-2,-,TRBV19,TRBD1,TGTGCCAGTGACAGGGGGGACACCGGGGAGCTGTTTTTT,CASDRGDTGELFF
TRBJ2-1,-,TRBV10-3,TRBD2,TGTGCCATCAGTGAGAGGACTAGCGGGGTGGGGTTCTTC,CAISERTSGVGFF
TRBJ1-3,-,TRBV28,TRBD1,TGTGCCAGCAGTATCATCGGGACAGATGGAAACACCATATATTTT,CASSIIGTDGNTIYF
TRBJ2-1,once,TRBV5-4,TRBD2,TGTGCCAGCAGCTTGAGCCGACTAGCGGCAAACAATGAGCAGTTCTTC,CASSLSRLAANNEQFF
TRBJ1-5,-,TRBV25-1,-,TGTGCCAGCAGTGGCCGAGCCCCCAATCAGCCCCAGCATTTT,CASSGRAPNQPQHF
TRBJ1-6,-,TRBV11-2,TRBD1,TGTGCCAGCAGCCGGACAGGGCCCAATTCACCCCTCCACTTT,CASSRTGPNSPLHF
TRBJ2-7,once,TRBV9,-,TGTGCCAGCAGCGTAGAACAGAATTCCTACGAGCAGTACTTC,CASSVEQNSYEQYF
TRBJ2-2,few,TRBV13,TRBD2,TGTGCCAGCAGCCTCACACTAGCGGGAGGCCTCTACGGGGAGCTGTTTTTT,CASSLTLAGGLYGELFF
TRBJ1-3,-,TRBV5-1,-,TGCGCCAGCAGCTTGGACACAGTACCTGGAAACACCATATATTTT,CASSLDTVPGNTIYF
TRBJ2-5,-,TRBV3-1/TRBV3-2,TRBD1,TGTGCCAGCAGCCTGACGGACAGGGTTGCCCAAGAGACCCAGTACTTC,CASSLTDRVAQETQYF
TRBJ1-5,-,TRBV3-1/TRBV3-2,TRBD1,TGTGCCAGCAGCCAAGATCGTAAGACAGGGTTCAATCAGCCCCAGCATTTT,CASSQDRKTGFNQPQHF
TRBJ2-2,-,TRBV4-1,TRBD2,TGCGCCAGCAGCCAACTAGCGGGAGAAACCGGGGAGCTGTTTTTT,CASSQLAGETGELFF
TRBJ2-7,many,TRBV28,TRBD2,TGTGCCAGCAGTCCGAGTGGGCGGGAGAGCTCCTACGAGCAGTACTTC,CASSPSGRESSYEQYF
TRBJ2-5,-,TRBV5-3,-,TGTGCCAGAAGCTTGGGACAGAATCAAGAGACCCAGTACTTC,CARSLGQNQETQYF
TRBJ1-2,once,TRBV28,TRBD1,TGTGCCAGCAGTCTGCGGACAGGGGACTATGGCTACACCTTC,CASSLRTGDYGYTF
TRBJ2-3,-,TRBV2,-,TGTGCCAGATCCCGGGGCACAGATACGCAGTATTTT,CARSRGTDTQYF
TRBJ1-4,-,TRBV6-1,-,TGTGCCAGCAGTGAGTTTCTGGAGTATACGTTTTTT,CASSEFLEYTFF
TRBJ2-3,-,TRBV28,TRBD2,TGTGCCAGCAGTAGCCGACTAGCGGGGGGGCGAGATACGCAGTATTTT,CASSSRLAGGRDTQYF
TRBJ1-1,-,TRBV5-1,-,TGCGCCAGCATTGGGAGACGGGAAGCTTTCTTT,CASIGRREAFF
TRBJ1-6,-,TRBV19,-,TGTGCCAGTAGTATCCAGGGAGGGCATTTAAATTCACCCCTCCACTTT,CASSIQGGHLNSPLHF
TRBJ2-7,once,TRBV7-3,TRBD1,TGTGCCAGCAGCTTAGCCCCAGGACAGGGGGCCTACGAGCAGTACTTC,CASSLAPGQGAYEQYF
TRBJ1-5,-,TRBV4-1,-,TGCGCCAGCAGCCAAAGTGCCCCAGGGGATAGCAATCAGCCCCAGCATTTT,CASSQSAPGDSNQPQHF
TRBJ2-2,-,TRBV19,-,TGTGCCAGTAGTATAGCCGGCACCGGGGAGCTGTTTTTT,CASSIAGTGELFF